Listed below are T cell receptor beta chains from one sample, sequenced in a study of cytomegalovirus exposure and HLA in healthy donors. The repertoire was sequenced with immunoSEQ multiplex PCR; TCRdb's copy has only in-frame clones and lacks some. The sample contains about 160,000 clones, 75% to 95% of which appear only once. Sequences were obtained from PBMCs. The receptors here all came from a woman aged 18-29 years in good health and CMV-seropositive. The CDR3 runs from the conserved cysteine through the conserved F or W. The D gene is left open where the match is weak. Some rows have no size entry. The others give once, few or many, or a class for an expanded clone.

clone_size: NA
cdr3_length: 12
v_call: TRBV6-1
j_call: TRBJ2-3
d_call: NA
cdr3_nt: TGTGCCAGCAGTGAAGAGGACATTCTGCAGTATTTT
cdr3_aa: CASSEEDILQYF

clone_size: NA
cdr3_length: 14
v_call: TRBV9
j_call: TRBJ2-5
d_call: NA
cdr3_nt: TGTGCCAGCAGCCCGCGACTCAGTGAGAAGACCCAGTACTTC
cdr3_aa: CASSPRLSEKTQYF

clone_size: NA
cdr3_length: 16
v_call: TRBV7-2
j_call: TRBJ2-3
d_call: NA
cdr3_nt: TGTGCCAGCAGCTTAGTGGCCTACCGGGAAGAAAGAACGCAGTATTTT
cdr3_aa: CASSLVAYREERTQYF

clone_size: NA
cdr3_length: 17
v_call: TRBV7-2
j_call: TRBJ2-3
d_call: TRBD2
cdr3_nt: TGTGCCAGCAGCTTATCCCCAGCAGCGGGAGGGAAAGATACGCAGTATTTT
cdr3_aa: CASSLSPAAGGKDTQYF

clone_size: once
cdr3_length: 15
v_call: TRBV5-1
j_call: TRBJ2-7
d_call: TRBD2
cdr3_nt: TGCGCCAGCAGTCCCCTAGCGGGGGAAGTCAACGAGCAGTACTTC
cdr3_aa: CASSPLAGEVNEQYF

clone_size: NA
cdr3_length: 19
v_call: TRBV5-4
j_call: TRBJ2-6
d_call: TRBD2
cdr3_nt: TGTGCCAGCAGCTACCCTAGCGGCCCCCTGGGGTCTGGGGCCAACGTCCTGACTTTC
cdr3_aa: CASSYPSGPLGSGANVLTF

clone_size: NA
cdr3_length: 15
v_call: TRBV6-5
j_call: TRBJ2-5
d_call: NA
cdr3_nt: TGTGCCAGCAGTTACTCGAAGAGGGATCGATTGACCCAGTACTTC
cdr3_aa: CASSYSKRDRLTQYF

clone_size: once
cdr3_length: 14
v_call: TRBV5-1
j_call: TRBJ1-1
d_call: NA
cdr3_nt: TGCGCCAGCAGCTTGGAGGTAGCAAACACTGAAGCTTTCTTT
cdr3_aa: CASSLEVANTEAFF

clone_size: NA
cdr3_length: 16
v_call: TRBV6-5
j_call: TRBJ2-1
d_call: TRBD1
cdr3_nt: TGTGCCAGCAGTTACTCGGGACAGGGCATGAGAAATGAGCAGTTCTTC
cdr3_aa: CASSYSGQGMRNEQFF

clone_size: NA
cdr3_length: 13
v_call: TRBV29-1
j_call: TRBJ2-7
d_call: TRBD1
cdr3_nt: TGCAGCGTTCGTTCAGGGGGAAACTACGAGCAGTACTTC
cdr3_aa: CSVRSGGNYEQYF

clone_size: NA
cdr3_length: 14
v_call: TRBV9
j_call: TRBJ2-1
d_call: TRBD1
cdr3_nt: TGTGCCAGCAGCGCACAGGGGGCCACCGATGAGCAGTTCTTC
cdr3_aa: CASSAQGATDEQFF

clone_size: NA
cdr3_length: 16
v_call: TRBV11-2
j_call: TRBJ2-2
d_call: NA
cdr3_nt: TGTGCCAGCAGCTTCTGGGGCCAGCCGAACACCGGGGAGCTGTTTTTT
cdr3_aa: CASSFWGQPNTGELFF

clone_size: NA
cdr3_length: 16
v_call: TRBV6-1
j_call: TRBJ1-5
d_call: NA
cdr3_nt: TGTGCCAGCAGTGGGACATCGGGGGGGGGCAATCAGCCCCAGCATTTT
cdr3_aa: CASSGTSGGGNQPQHF

clone_size: NA
cdr3_length: 17
v_call: TRBV4-1
j_call: TRBJ2-7
d_call: TRBD2
cdr3_nt: TGCGCCAGCAGCCAAATGACTAGCGGGCCCTTCCCCTACGAGCAGTACTTC
cdr3_aa: CASSQMTSGPFPYEQYF

clone_size: once
cdr3_length: 15
v_call: TRBV19
j_call: TRBJ1-6
d_call: TRBD1
cdr3_nt: TGTGCCAGTAGTGCACTGACAGGGGGTGACTCACCCCTCCACTTT
cdr3_aa: CASSALTGGDSPLHF

clone_size: NA
cdr3_length: 12
v_call: TRBV5-1
j_call: TRBJ2-5
d_call: NA
cdr3_nt: TGCGCCAGCAGCTTGAGACTGGAGACCCAGTACTTC
cdr3_aa: CASSLRLETQYF

clone_size: NA
cdr3_length: 15
v_call: TRBV27
j_call: TRBJ1-4
d_call: TRBD1
cdr3_nt: TGTGCCAGCAGCCAAACGGACAGGGATGGTGAAAAACTGTTTTTT
cdr3_aa: CASSQTDRDGEKLFF

clone_size: NA
cdr3_length: 13
v_call: TRBV7-3
j_call: TRBJ2-3
d_call: TRBD1
cdr3_nt: TGTGCCAGCAGCTCCCAGGGGGAGGATACGCAGTATTTT
cdr3_aa: CASSSQGEDTQYF

clone_size: NA
cdr3_length: 18
v_call: TRBV7-6
j_call: TRBJ1-1
d_call: NA
cdr3_nt: TGTGCCAGCAGCCAGAATGGGACGGCTGGAGGGTCGAACACTGAAGCTTTCTTT
cdr3_aa: CASSQNGTAGGSNTEAFF

clone_size: few
cdr3_length: 16
v_call: TRBV7-6
j_call: TRBJ2-2
d_call: NA
cdr3_nt: TGTGCCAGCAGCCGACAAACGACTAGAGGCACCGGGGAGCTGTTTTTT
cdr3_aa: CASSRQTTRGTGELFF

clone_size: NA
cdr3_length: 13
v_call: TRBV15
j_call: TRBJ2-2
d_call: NA
cdr3_nt: TGTGCCACCCAGTGGGAGGACACCGGGGAGCTGTTTTTT
cdr3_aa: CATQWEDTGELFF

clone_size: NA
cdr3_length: 15
v_call: TRBV5-1
j_call: TRBJ2-3
d_call: TRBD2
cdr3_nt: TGCGCCAGCAGCGACTATAGCGGGAGGGCAGATACGCAGTATTTT
cdr3_aa: CASSDYSGRADTQYF

clone_size: NA
cdr3_length: 13
v_call: TRBV6-1
j_call: TRBJ2-1
d_call: TRBD2
cdr3_nt: TGTGCCAGCCAGGCGGGAGCCTACAATGAGCAGTTCTTC
cdr3_aa: CASQAGAYNEQFF

clone_size: NA
cdr3_length: 17
v_call: TRBV7-9
j_call: TRBJ2-4
d_call: NA
cdr3_nt: TGTGCCAGCAGCTTACCCCATGCGGGACAGTTAAGGGACATTCAGTACTTC
cdr3_aa: CASSLPHAGQLRDIQYF

clone_size: NA
cdr3_length: 17
v_call: TRBV4-2
j_call: TRBJ2-7
d_call: TRBD2
cdr3_nt: TGTGCCAGCAGCCAAGGGCTCGCGGGACTAGCTCCCTACGAGCAGTACTTC
cdr3_aa: CASSQGLAGLAPYEQYF

clone_size: NA
cdr3_length: 16
v_call: TRBV10-3
j_call: TRBJ1-3
d_call: NA
cdr3_nt: TGTGCCATCAGGGAATTCGGGGTAACCTCTGGAAACACCATATATTTT
cdr3_aa: CAIREFGVTSGNTIYF

clone_size: NA
cdr3_length: 14
v_call: TRBV7-9
j_call: TRBJ2-7
d_call: NA
cdr3_nt: TGTGCCAGCAGCTCTGACAGATACTCCTACGAGCAGTACTTC
cdr3_aa: CASSSDRYSYEQYF

clone_size: NA
cdr3_length: 15
v_call: TRBV15
j_call: TRBJ2-1
d_call: NA
cdr3_nt: TGTGCCACCAGCAGGCCGGGACTTTCCTACAATGAGCAGTTCTTC
cdr3_aa: CATSRPGLSYNEQFF

clone_size: NA
cdr3_length: 11
v_call: TRBV29-1
j_call: TRBJ2-5
d_call: NA
cdr3_nt: TGCAGCGTTGTGACGGGGGAGACCCAGTACTTC
cdr3_aa: CSVVTGETQYF

clone_size: few
cdr3_length: 15
v_call: TRBV4-1
j_call: TRBJ2-7
d_call: NA
cdr3_nt: TGCGCCAGCAGCCAAGAGCGGCAGGGTTCATACGAGCAGTACTTC
cdr3_aa: CASSQERQGSYEQYF

clone_size: NA
cdr3_length: 12
v_call: TRBV28
j_call: TRBJ1-2
d_call: TRBD1
cdr3_nt: TGTGCCAGCAACAGGGGGAGTTTGGGCTACACCTTC
cdr3_aa: CASNRGSLGYTF

clone_size: NA
cdr3_length: 15
v_call: TRBV5-1
j_call: TRBJ2-7
d_call: TRBD1
cdr3_nt: TGCGCCAGCAGCTTGAGGGACAGGGCCCTGGACGAGCAGTACTTC
cdr3_aa: CASSLRDRALDEQYF

clone_size: NA
cdr3_length: 14
v_call: TRBV29-1
j_call: TRBJ2-7
d_call: TRBD2
cdr3_nt: TGCAGCGTTGAGAGGCGCGGGAGTATCCGCGAGCAGTACTTC
cdr3_aa: CSVERRGSIREQYF

clone_size: NA
cdr3_length: 16
v_call: TRBV7-6
j_call: TRBJ2-3
d_call: TRBD2
cdr3_nt: TGTGCCAGCAGCTTAGGGTCTAGCGGGGGACAGGATACGCAGTATTTT
cdr3_aa: CASSLGSSGGQDTQYF

clone_size: NA
cdr3_length: 16
v_call: TRBV6-4
j_call: TRBJ2-7
d_call: NA
cdr3_nt: TGTGCCAGCAGTGACTCAGGGCAAGGGGTTGGCTACGAGCAGTACTTC
cdr3_aa: CASSDSGQGVGYEQYF

clone_size: NA
cdr3_length: 17
v_call: TRBV11-2
j_call: TRBJ2-7
d_call: NA
cdr3_nt: TGTGCCAGCAGCTTAGATTTTCCGGGCGGGGCAGCTTACGAGCAGTACTTC
cdr3_aa: CASSLDFPGGAAYEQYF

clone_size: NA
cdr3_length: 14
v_call: TRBV7-9
j_call: TRBJ2-7
d_call: NA
cdr3_nt: TGTGCCAGCAGCTTTTCGGGAAGCTCCTACGAGCAGTACTTC
cdr3_aa: CASSFSGSSYEQYF

clone_size: few
cdr3_length: 15
v_call: TRBV10-3
j_call: TRBJ2-2
d_call: NA
cdr3_nt: TGTGCCACCAGTCGTGAGTCCAGGGACACCGGGGAGCTGTTTTTT
cdr3_aa: CATSRESRDTGELFF

clone_size: NA
cdr3_length: 14
v_call: TRBV19
j_call: TRBJ1-1
d_call: NA
cdr3_nt: TGTGCCAGTAGTATAGAGGGGGCACACACTGAAGCTTTCTTT
cdr3_aa: CASSIEGAHTEAFF

clone_size: once
cdr3_length: 14
v_call: TRBV28
j_call: TRBJ1-1
d_call: TRBD1
cdr3_nt: TGTGCCAGCAGGACAGGGGGCACGTTCACTGAAGCTTTCTTT
cdr3_aa: CASRTGGTFTEAFF

clone_size: NA
cdr3_length: 18
v_call: TRBV4-3
j_call: TRBJ2-3
d_call: TRBD2
cdr3_nt: TGCGCCAGCAGCCAAGGGACTACTAGCGGCTTTAGCACAGATACGCAGTATTTT
cdr3_aa: CASSQGTTSGFSTDTQYF

clone_size: NA
cdr3_length: 16
v_call: TRBV18
j_call: TRBJ2-5
d_call: NA
cdr3_nt: TGTGCCAGCTCACCCACGGGAGACCCCTCCGGGGAGACCCAGTACTTC
cdr3_aa: CASSPTGDPSGETQYF

clone_size: NA
cdr3_length: 16
v_call: TRBV6-4
j_call: TRBJ2-1
d_call: TRBD2
cdr3_nt: TGTGCCAGCAGTGCCGTGGGACTAGCGCAATACAATGAGCAGTTCTTC
cdr3_aa: CASSAVGLAQYNEQFF

clone_size: NA
cdr3_length: 14
v_call: TRBV10-2
j_call: TRBJ2-7
d_call: NA
cdr3_nt: TGCGCCAGCATTGGAACCGGGACAAACTACGAGCAGTACTTC
cdr3_aa: CASIGTGTNYEQYF

clone_size: once
cdr3_length: 15
v_call: TRBV28
j_call: TRBJ1-1
d_call: NA
cdr3_nt: TGTGCCAGCAGTTTATATCCAGGCGAGGGGGCTGAAGCTTTCTTT
cdr3_aa: CASSLYPGEGAEAFF